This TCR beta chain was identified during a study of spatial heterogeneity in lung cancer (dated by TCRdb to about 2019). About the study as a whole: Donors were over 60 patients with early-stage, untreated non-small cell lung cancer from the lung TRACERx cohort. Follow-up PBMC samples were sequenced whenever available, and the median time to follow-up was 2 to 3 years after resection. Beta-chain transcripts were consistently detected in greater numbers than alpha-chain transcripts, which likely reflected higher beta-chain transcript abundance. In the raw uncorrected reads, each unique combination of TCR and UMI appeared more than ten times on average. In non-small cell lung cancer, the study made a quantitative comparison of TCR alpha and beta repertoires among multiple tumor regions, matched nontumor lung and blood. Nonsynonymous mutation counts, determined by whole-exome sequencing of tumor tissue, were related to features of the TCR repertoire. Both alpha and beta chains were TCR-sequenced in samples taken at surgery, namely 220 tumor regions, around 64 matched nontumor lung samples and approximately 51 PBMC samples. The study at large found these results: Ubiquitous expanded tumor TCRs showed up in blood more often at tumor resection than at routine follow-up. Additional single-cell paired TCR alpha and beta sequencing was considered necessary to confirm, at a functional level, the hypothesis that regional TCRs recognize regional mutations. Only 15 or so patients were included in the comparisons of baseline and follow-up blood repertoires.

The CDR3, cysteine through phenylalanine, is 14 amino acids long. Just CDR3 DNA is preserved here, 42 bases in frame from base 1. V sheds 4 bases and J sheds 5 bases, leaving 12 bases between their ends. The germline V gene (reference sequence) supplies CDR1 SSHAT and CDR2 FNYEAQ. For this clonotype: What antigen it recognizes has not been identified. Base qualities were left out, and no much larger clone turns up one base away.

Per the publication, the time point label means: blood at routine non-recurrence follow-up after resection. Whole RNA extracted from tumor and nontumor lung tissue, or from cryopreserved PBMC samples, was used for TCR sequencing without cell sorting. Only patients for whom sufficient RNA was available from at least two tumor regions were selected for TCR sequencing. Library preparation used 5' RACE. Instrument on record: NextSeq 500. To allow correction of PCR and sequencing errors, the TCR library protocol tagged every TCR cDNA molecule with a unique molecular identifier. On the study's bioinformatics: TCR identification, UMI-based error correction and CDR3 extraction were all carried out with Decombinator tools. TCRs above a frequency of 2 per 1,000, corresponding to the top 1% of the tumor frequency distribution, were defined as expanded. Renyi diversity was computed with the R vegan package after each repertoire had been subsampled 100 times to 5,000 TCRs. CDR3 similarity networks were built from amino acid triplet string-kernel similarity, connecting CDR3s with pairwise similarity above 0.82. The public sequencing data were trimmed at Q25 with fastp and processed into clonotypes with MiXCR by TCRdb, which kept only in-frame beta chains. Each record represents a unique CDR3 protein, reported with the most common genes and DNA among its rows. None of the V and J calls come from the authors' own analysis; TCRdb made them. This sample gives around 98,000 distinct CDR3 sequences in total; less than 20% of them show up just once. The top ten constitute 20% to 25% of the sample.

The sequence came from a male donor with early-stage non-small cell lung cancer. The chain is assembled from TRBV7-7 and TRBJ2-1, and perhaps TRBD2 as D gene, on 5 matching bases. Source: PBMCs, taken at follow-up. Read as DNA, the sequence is TGTGCCAGCAGCTCCGCTTTCGGGGACAATGAGCAGTTCTTC. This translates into CASSSAFGDNEQFF.